The clone carrying this TCR beta chain occurred many times. Its antigen is currently unknown. Original handling: Variation in CDR3 across clinicopathological groups served as the basis for constructing a distant-metastasis classifier in papillary thyroid cancer. TCRdb re-called the PCR reads through MiXCR. The V and J calls shown here were made by TCRdb, not taken from the authors' results. The sample carries 64,000 or so clones, roughly 17% recorded once. Prior to thyroid surgery, none of the patients had received any treatment. This sample is drawn from a study of metastatic and nonmetastatic thyroid tumors. Study background: Across blood and tumor or nodule tissue, repertoires from malignant and benign thyroid patients were compared with one another.

The CDR3 loop spans 15 amino acids. Germline assignment: CDR1 SGHVS and CDR2 FQNEAQ. V dropped 5 bases and J dropped 4 bases, with 15 bases sitting between them. Study-wide results and caveats: Reportedly, malignant thyroid tumors had significantly higher TCR beta diversity than benign nodules, in blood and tumor.

The genes are TRBV7-8 and TRBJ1-5; a possible D gene is TRBD1 (6 bases). Sequenced material: blood. The receptor's source is a male donor with papillary thyroid cancer or a benign thyroid nodule (not recorded which). Some clones in this sample may be carry-over from other donors' samples. CDR3 in amino acids: CASSPTGFGNQPQHF. In nucleotides, the CDR3 is TGTGCCAGCAGCCCAACAGGGTTTGGGAATCAGCCCCAGCATTTT.